These 20 T cell receptor beta chains were all obtained from the same sample, sequenced in a study of T-cell memory formation after mild COVID-19. TCRdb reprocessed the 5' RACE reads via MiXCR and lists one record per CDR3 protein. The repertoire holds around 300,000 distinct CDR3 sequences, with about a sixth as singletons. The sample comprised PBMCs or a T cell subset sorted from them (not recorded which). These receptors all stem from a young man who had mild COVID-19 (a few samples of this study predate the infection). Cell type and time point are not known.

This clonotype was observed a handful of times. The V call is TRBV5-1, the J call TRBJ2-2, with 11 bases that match TRBD2. After removal of 1 base from V and 1 base from J, the junction contained 3 bases not matched to a gene. Germline V gene data show CDR1 as SGHRS and CDR2 as YFSETQ. The CDR3 is 17 amino acids. The CDR3 sequence: CASSLRTSGRNTGELFF. The CDR3, as DNA: TGCGCCAGCAGCTTGCGAACTAGCGGGAGGAACACCGGGGAGCTGTTTTTT.

This chain uses TRBV7-2 with TRBJ2-3; possibly TRBD2 for D (6 bases). The CDR3 consists of 15 residues. With 7 bases removed from V and 6 bases from J, the gap between germline ends came to 20 bases. Germline assignment: CDR1 SGHTA and CDR2 FQGNSA. The CDR3 loop is CASTLLGLEGDTQYF. CDR3 in DNA: TGTGCCAGCACCCTCCTGGGACTGGAGGGGGATACGCAGTATTTT.

This chain links TRBV7-2 with TRBJ2-3; D gene uncertain. Germline-derived CDR1 and CDR2 are SGHTA and FQGNSA. The CDR3 length is 13 residues. V gave up 5 bases and J gave up 2 bases, with 8 bases separating them. CDR3 sequence: CASSPRYTDTQYF. The CDR3 coding sequence is TGTGCCAGCAGCCCGCGCTACACAGATACGCAGTATTTT.

This chain joins TRBV7-2 and TRBJ1-5; no definite D call. Trimming left V 6 bases short and J 2 bases short, with 11 bases between. The CDR3 spans 14 residues. Looked up from germline, CDR1 is SGHTA and CDR2 is FQGNSA. The CDR3 loop reads CASSFREGNQPQHF. The CDR3 nucleotides read TGTGCCAGCAGTTTCCGGGAGGGCAATCAGCCCCAGCATTTT.

With regard to this clonotype: One end of the junction varies from germline; a read error may be responsible. The V gene is TRBV15, the J gene TRBJ2-1, with D possibly TRBD2 on 7 matching bases. The CDR3 covers 15 residues. CDR1 is LNHNV and CDR2 is YYDKDF in the germline V gene (reference sequence). Here the CDR3 reads CATTREGGTYNEQFF. In nucleotides, the CDR3 is TGTGCCACCACCAGAGAGGGGGGGACCTACAATGAGCAGTTCTTC.

V is TRBV11-1 and J is TRBJ1-1; TRBD1 matches 9 bases. With V trimmed by 4 bases and J by 4 bases, 7 bases remained unmatched. The germline V gene encodes CDR1 SGHAT and CDR2 FQDESV (reference sequence). The CDR3 spans 15 residues. CDR3 in amino acids: CASSSPDRGGTEAFF. The CDR3 coding sequence is TGTGCCAGCAGCTCCCCGGACAGGGGAGGCACTGAAGCTTTCTTT. The variable domain in full, with the rest retrieved from reference TRBV11-1 and TRBJ1-1, is EAEVAQSPRYKITEKSQAVAFWCDPISGHATLYWYRQILGQGPELLVQFQDESVVDDSQLPKDRFSAERLKGVDSTLKIQPAELGDSAMYLCASSSPDRGGTEAFFGQGTRLTVV.

This clonotype was seen only a few times. The rearrangement links TRBV19 to TRBJ2-7, with 8 nucleotides matching TRBD1. The germline V gene encodes CDR1 LNHDA and CDR2 SQIVND (reference sequence). The V and J ends lost 5 bases and 1 base, in that order; junction bases with no gene match: 7. The CDR3 is 15 amino acids. CDR3 loop: CASSLGQGASYEQYV. Written as DNA, the CDR3 is TGTGCCAGTAGTTTGGGGCAGGGGGCTTCCTACGAGCAGTACGTC.

The J gene is TRBJ2-2, the V gene TRBV7-2; D not certain. Trimming removed 5 bases from V and 5 bases from J, with 12 bases in between. The CDR3 has 14 amino acids. Germline values: CDR1 SGHTA, CDR2 FQGNSA. CDR3 region: CASSPRHLTGELFF. The DNA for the CDR3 is TGTGCCAGCAGCCCCAGACATCTGACCGGGGAGCTGTTTTTT.

This clonotype was detected a few times. This chain connects TRBV6-2 or TRBV6-3 to TRBJ2-3; TRBD2 might be the D (6 bases). CDR3 size: 15 residues. Germline V lookup: CDR1 MNHEY, CDR2 SVGEGT. Trimming cost V 2 bases and J 1 base, with 10 bases left between them. The CDR3 bases are TGTGCCAGCAGTTACGCGGGACCCGGCACAGATACGCAGTATTTT. It is translated as CASSYAGPGTDTQYF.

V and J are TRBV12-3 or TRBV12-4 and TRBJ1-2; D remains unclear. This CDR3 region has 16 residues. Trimming removed 4 bases at V and 2 bases at J, with 17 bases between. CDR3 amino acids: CASSSKDRMRNYGYTF. The DNA for the CDR3 is TGTGCCAGCAGTTCCAAGGACCGTATGAGAAACTATGGCTACACCTTC.

V and J are TRBV21-1 and TRBJ2-6; TRBD2, the table's D call, was not compared with the DNA. TRBV21-1 is a documented pseudogene. The CDR3 extends over 18 amino acids. The CDR3 here is CASSKEGRSGSGANVLTF. CDR3 bases: TGTGCCAGCAGCAAAGAGGGCCGTAGTGGCTCTGGGGCCAACGTCCTGACTTTC.

This clonotype has only a few counts. The chain has TRBV6-2 or TRBV6-3 and TRBJ1-1; D is uncertain. This CDR3 spans 13 amino acids. The germline gives CDR1 MNHEY, CDR2 SVGEGT. V lost 5 bases and J lost 0, with 7 bases in between. CDR3 protein: CASSRRLNTEAFF. The CDR3, as DNA: TGTGCCAGCAGTCGCCGCTTGAACACTGAAGCTTTCTTT.

There are a few counts of this clonotype. The J gene is TRBJ1-2, the V gene TRBV5-1; D is perhaps TRBD1 (5 bases). Germline V gene lookup returns CDR1 SGHRS and CDR2 YFSETQ. Between the trimmed V and J ends, which lost 0 bases and 8 bases, there was a span of 14 bases. The CDR3 length is 14 residues. CDR3 loop: CASSLGRAAAGYTF. In DNA form, the CDR3 reads TGCGCCAGCAGCTTGGGCAGGGCCGCCGCGGGCTACACCTTC.

The genes are TRBV20-1 and TRBJ1-2; D remains unclear. The CDR3 spans 10 residues. Deletions cut 3 bases from V and 8 bases from J, with 7 bases between. Germline V gene sequence: CDR1 DFQATT, CDR2 SNEGSKA (reference sequence). CDR3: CSASWGGYTF. Here the CDR3 DNA reads TGCAGTGCTAGTTGGGGAGGCTACACCTTC.

The chain employs TRBV10-3 and TRBJ2-4; 8 bases agree with TRBD1. V lost 0 bases to trimming and J lost 5 bases; unmatched junction nucleotides: 6. This CDR3 spans 16 amino acids. CDR1 and CDR2 from the germline V gene are ENHRY and SYGVKD. CDR3 loop: CAISESDRVGQNIQYF. The CDR3 region has the DNA TGTGCCATCAGTGAGTCGGACAGGGTTGGCCAAAACATTCAGTACTTC.

A note on this clonotype: Mismatch with germline at one junction end may stem from a read error. The rearrangement uses TRBV7-9 and TRBJ2-1, with unresolved D. CDR1 is SEHNR, CDR2 FQNEAQ, per germline (reference sequence). The CDR3 spans 12 residues. CDR3 in DNA: TGTGCCAGCAGCCCCCGGTCCAATGAGCGGTTCTTC. As protein: CASSPRSNERFF.

The chain carries TRBV14 and TRBJ2-7; no firm D call. Trimming removed 5 bases at V and 6 bases at J, with 17 bases between. The CDR3 extends over 14 amino acids. Germline-derived CDR1 and CDR2 are SGHDN and FVKESK. The CDR3 DNA follows: TGTGCCAGCAGCACGAGGCCCAAGCACCCCGAGCAGTACTTC. Amino acids: CASSTRPKHPEQYF.

This clonotype was counted a few times. V gene TRBV5-8 combines with J gene TRBJ2-1; TRBD2 might be the D (7 bases). The CDR3 runs 15 residues. The ends were cut back, 2 bases at V and 6 bases at J, with 15 bases in the middle. CDR1 is SGHTS and CDR2 is YDEGEE in the germline V gene. CDR3 region: CASSFLRGGLNEQFF. The CDR3 coding sequence is TGTGCCAGCAGCTTCTTGAGGGGGGGCCTCAATGAGCAGTTCTTC.

There are a few counts of this clonotype. The V gene is TRBV7-9, the J gene TRBJ1-2; 7 bases fit TRBD1. Trimming took 11 bases from V and 7 from J; bases not matched to a gene: 13. This CDR3 contains 13 residues. CDR1 is SEHNR, CDR2 FQNEAQ, per germline (reference sequence). The DNA of the CDR3 is TGTGCCTCTCTGGACAGGTTCCACCGTGGCTACACCTTC. Residues: CASLDRFHRGYTF.

This clonotype was counted between two and nine times. The chain combines TRBV6-2 or TRBV6-3 with TRBJ2-7, with D tentatively TRBD1 or TRBD2 (5 bases each). The CDR3 has 15 amino acids. Trimming removed 5 bases at V and 0 bases at J, with 14 bases between. CDR1 and CDR2 from the germline V gene are MNHEY and SVGEGT. As DNA, the CDR3 is TGTGCCAGCAGTCTCGGGGCATCCCCCTCCTACGAGCAGTACTTC. It encodes CASSLGASPSYEQYF.